This is a list of T cell receptor beta chains from one sample in a study of blood T cell repertoires in COVID-19. Data came from immunoSEQ multiplex PCR; TCRdb stores just in-frame clones and leaves some out. Altogether 55,000 or so clones are present, approximately 86% being singletons, with the ten largest covering more than 3%. Sequencing was performed on peripheral blood. The receptors were sampled from a man between 35 and 55 years old with COVID-19, enrolled during active disease. Each CDR3 is given with its conserved first and last residue.

CASSVAGDQPQHF	TRBV9	TRBJ1-5	13
CASKPWTAPSYEQYF	TRBV27	TRBJ2-7	15
CASSTTPRGTEAFF	TRBV3-1/TRBV3-2	TRBJ1-1	14
CASSPNRGGGELFF	TRBV7-9	TRBJ2-2	14
CASRSLTQEFNQPQHF	TRBV27	TRBJ1-5	16
CASSVAGGIGTDTQYF	TRBV9	TRBJ2-3	16
CASSPTGTGGKNEQFF	TRBV3-1/TRBV3-2	TRBJ2-1	16
CASSSQGGYGYTF	TRBV5-5	TRBJ1-2	13
CASKDYSYEQYF	TRBV19	TRBJ2-7	12
CASSYPSGGSYNEQFF	TRBV6-6	TRBJ2-1	16
CASSLELWQYTF	TRBV7-9	TRBJ1-2	12
CASSSMGLGSGDGTDTQYF	TRBV7-9	TRBJ2-3	19
CASSAPGQGIYEQYF	TRBV28	TRBJ2-7	15
CSASAGTSTDTQYF	TRBV20-1	TRBJ2-3	14
CASSSGTSYNEQFF	TRBV5-4	TRBJ2-1	14
CASSFRGQQGYGYTF	TRBV11-3	TRBJ1-2	15
CASSEGAASPGNTIYF	TRBV6-1	TRBJ1-3	16
CASSPGQLNTEAFF	TRBV27	TRBJ1-1	14
CASSLGVRLGQSYEQYF	TRBV5-1	TRBJ2-7	17
CASSPSGDSYEQYF	TRBV5-4	TRBJ2-7	14
CASSEVVDRVAWSPLHF	TRBV23-1	TRBJ1-6	17
CASSVNRESGSPLHF	TRBV6-4	TRBJ1-6	15
CASSQGVAGAGTDTQYF	TRBV2	TRBJ2-3	17
CASSFFGAGGTDTQYF	TRBV11-3	TRBJ2-3	16
CASSPRRDRANEQFF	TRBV18	TRBJ2-1	15
CASSSLQTIYGYTF	TRBV28	TRBJ1-2	14
CASSYSGVNTGELFF	TRBV28	TRBJ2-2	15
CASSPTIQATNYGYTF	TRBV5-1	TRBJ1-2	16
CASSLGKLPSGNTIYF	TRBV7-4	TRBJ1-3	16
CASSRTGASYEQYF	TRBV19	TRBJ2-7	14
CASSLPDEVSTEAFF	TRBV28	TRBJ1-1	15
CASSAGTGWSGNTIYF	TRBV6-1	TRBJ1-3	16
CASSENKGTTYNEQFF	TRBV2	TRBJ2-1	16
CASSRLAGVSGELFF	TRBV19	TRBJ2-2	15
CAISESETGGRGYGYTF	TRBV10-3	TRBJ1-2	17
CASSGDIRYNQPQHF	TRBV28	TRBJ1-5	15
CASSTTSGTGDWKQYF	TRBV6-2/TRBV6-3	TRBJ2-7	16
CATSDFNRMGPDTQYF	TRBV24-1	TRBJ2-3	16
CASSYADTPGLTEQFF	TRBV6-2/TRBV6-3	TRBJ2-1	16
CASSFGTGIEQYF	TRBV2	TRBJ2-7	13
CASSASGGEADTQYF	TRBV9	TRBJ2-3	15
CATTPRGSYSNQPQHF	TRBV19	TRBJ1-5	16
CASSYLAGGVLFF	TRBV6-2/TRBV6-3	TRBJ2-2	13
CASSISGRRSHNEQFF	TRBV9	TRBJ2-1	16
CASSLEGQGYYGYTF	TRBV27	TRBJ1-2	15
CASSPDYYEQYF	TRBV5-1	TRBJ2-7	12
CATSRGSSNQPQHF	TRBV24-1	TRBJ1-5	14
CASSTTSGGNTGELFF	TRBV5-4	TRBJ2-2	16
CASKSSGETQYF	TRBV5-1	TRBJ2-5	12